Each of the 3 T cell receptor beta chains below was sequenced from the same sample in a study of blood T cell repertoires in COVID-19 (TCRdb year 2020). Libraries came from the immunoSEQ multiplex PCR assay. Sourced from immuneACCESS, this table was stored by TCRdb with only in-frame sequences that have V and J called. A share of the clones is absent; for the studies checked, an unresolved V gene accounts for under half, and the remainder has no known explanation. The sample yields 290,000 or so clones; about 90% were counted once. The biggest ten clones account for 3.5% to 5% of the sample. Sequencing was done on a sample of PBMCs or T cells enriched from blood (not recorded which). These receptor sequences come from a woman aged 18-29 years with acute COVID-19.

This clone was recorded once. The gene calls are TRBV10-3 and TRBJ1-1; D ambiguous. The germline V gene encodes CDR1 ENHRY and CDR2 SYGVKD. The CDR3 has 13 amino acids. V was clipped by 5 bases and J by 7 bases, with 14 bases between them. The CDR3 region has the DNA TGTGCCATCAGTCTTTCCCGCGATAATGAAGCTTTCTTT. It specifies CAISLSRDNEAFF.

V gene TRBV19 combines with J gene TRBJ1-5; 7 bases agree with TRBD1. CDR1 LNHDA and CDR2 SQIVND come from the germline V gene (reference sequence). J was trimmed by 1 base and V by 5 bases; bases with no gene match: 11. The CDR3 sequence is 17 residues long. The CDR3, as DNA: TGTGCCAGTAGTTCGACAGGGATGGTAGGAAGCAATCAGCCCCAGCATTTT. Residues: CASSSTGMVGSNQPQHF.

The chain uses TRBV11-3 and TRBJ2-5, with a tentative D call TRBD1 (5 bases). Germline V gene data show CDR1 as SGHNT and CDR2 as YENEEA. This CDR3 comprises 14 residues. V was cut by 3 bases and J by 4 bases, with 12 bases left in between. This chain's CDR3 is CASSLTDTAETQYF. CDR3 coding DNA: TGTGCCAGCAGCTTGACGGACACCGCAGAGACCCAGTACTTC.